Each of the 27 T cell receptor beta chains below was sequenced from the same sample in a study of blood T cells in healthy people across ages. Sample-barcoded 5' priming and a J-beta primer mix drove a second PCR of about 6 to 12 cycles. Each CDR3 protein gets one entry after TCRdb re-called the 5' RACE reads with MiXCR. The sample records 1.5 million or so distinct CDR3 sequences, roughly 40% being singletons. The sequencing sample was made of blood. These receptors all stem from a woman younger than 30 in good health.

The chain combines TRBV20-1 with TRBJ2-3, with D possibly TRBD1 on 6 matching bases. Deletions cut 5 bases from V and 0 bases from J, with 9 bases between. The CDR3 extends over 13 amino acids. Germline-derived CDR1 and CDR2 are DFQATT and SNEGSKA (reference sequence). For the CDR3, the DNA is TGCAGTGCTTTGGGGGCGAGCACAGATACGCAGTATTTT. Translating it yields CSALGASTDTQYF.

The chain joins TRBV7-9 to TRBJ2-5; no clear D. The DNA matches TRBJ2-7 better at its end, which makes the J call doubtful. The CDR3 is made up of 15 amino acids. Germline CDR1 reads SEHNR; CDR2 reads FQNEAQ (reference sequence). CDR3 sequence: CASSFSRGPSYEQYF. The CDR3 coding sequence is TGTGCCAGCAGCTTCTCCCGCGGCCCTTCCTACGAGCAGTACTTC.

The rearrangement joins TRBV6-1 to TRBJ2-3; D tentatively fits TRBD1 or TRBD2 (5 bases each). CDR1 MNHNS and CDR2 SASEGT come from the germline V gene. CDR3 length: 16 amino acids. V was pared by 6 bases and J by 2 bases, with 18 bases between. CDR3 coding DNA: TGTGCCAGCAGCGAAACCGGGACCTTCAACACAGATACGCAGTATTTT. This translates into CASSETGTFNTDTQYF.

The rearrangement links TRBV28 to TRBJ1-5; no clear D. From germline, CDR1 is MDHEN and CDR2 SYDVKM. This CDR3 is 12 amino acids long. V shed 5 bases and J shed 6 bases, with 8 bases lying between them. The CDR3 loop is CASSGGFQPQHF. The CDR3 nucleotides read TGTGCCAGCAGTGGAGGGTTTCAGCCCCAGCATTTT.

This clonotype has a count of ten or more. The J gene is TRBJ2-1, the V gene TRBV10-3, with 10 bases fitting TRBD1. This CDR3 contains 15 residues. Per germline, CDR1 ENHRY and CDR2 SYGVKD. V gave up 4 bases and J gave up 8 bases; unmatched junction bases: 8. This chain's CDR3 is CAISGPGQGFDEQFF. The CDR3 DNA sequence: TGTGCCATCAGTGGTCCGGGACAGGGGTTCGATGAGCAGTTCTTC.

V and J are TRBV7-2 and TRBJ2-2, with 15 bases identical to TRBD2. The CDR3 is made up of 17 amino acids. V lost 5 bases, J lost 7 bases, and 8 bases stayed unmatched. Germline lookup yields CDR1 SGHTA and CDR2 FQGNSA. The CDR3 spells CASSPRTSGRVGGELFF. CDR3 DNA sequence: TGTGCCAGCAGCCCCCGGACTAGCGGGAGGGTTGGCGGGGAGCTGTTTTTT.

This chain joins TRBV25-1 and TRBJ1-2; TRBD1 might be the D (6 bases). V was trimmed by 6 bases and J by 4 bases, leaving 12 bases between them. The germline gives CDR1 MGHDK, CDR2 SYGVNS. This CDR3 spans 13 amino acids. CDR3 protein: CASSAQGFYGYTF. The CDR3 DNA sequence: TGTGCCAGCAGCGCACAGGGCTTCTATGGCTACACCTTC.

This chain joins TRBV20-1 and TRBJ2-1; TRBD2 aligns across 10 bases. The CDR3 length is 14 residues. The germline CDR1 and CDR2 sequences are DFQATT and SNEGSKA (reference sequence). V was clipped by 6 bases and J by 8 bases; unmatched bases: 10. In nucleotides, the CDR3 is TGCAGTGCAATGAGGACTAGCGGAAAGGATGAGCAGTTCTTC. This gives the protein CSAMRTSGKDEQFF.

In this sample, this clonotype turned up many times. CDR3 amino acids: CASRGDSQETQYF. DNA of the CDR3: TGTGCCAGCAGGGGGGACAGCCAAGAGACCCAGTACTTC. V gene TRBV7-9 combines with J gene TRBJ2-5; 7 bases match TRBD1. This CDR3 region has 13 residues. The V and J ends lost 6 bases and 1 base, in that order; junction bases with no gene match: 2. Germline V gene lookup returns CDR1 SEHNR and CDR2 FQNEAQ (reference sequence).

The chain is built from TRBV5-1 and TRBJ2-3, with 12 bases matching TRBD2. The germline CDR1 and CDR2 sequences are SGHRS and YFSETQ. The CDR3 covers 18 residues. The V segment lost 0 bases and the J segment 0 bases; nucleotides outside the gene matches: 5. The CDR3 sequence: CASSLVLAGGTSTDTQYF. Written as DNA, the CDR3 is TGCGCCAGCAGCTTGGTTCTAGCGGGGGGGACTAGCACAGATACGCAGTATTTT.

This clonotype was observed a handful of times. This chain connects TRBV2 to TRBJ2-7; a weak D match, TRBD1 (5 bases). The DNA end is a closer match to TRBJ2-5, so the J assignment may be wrong. The germline V gene has CDR1 SNHLY and CDR2 FYNNEI. CDR3 length: 14 amino acids. CDR3 protein: CASSHGRGLETQYF. CDR3 nucleotides: TGTGCCAGCAGCCATGGTAGGGGTTTGGAGACCCAGTACTTC.

With regard to this clonotype: A much larger clone is a single base away; this may be a read error. This chain links TRBV29-1 with TRBJ2-1; D is undetermined. V was shortened by 5 bases and J by 3 bases, with 14 bases between the two germline ends. The CDR3 has 14 residues. The germline V gene has CDR1 SQVTM and CDR2 ANQGSEA. CDR3 coding DNA: TGCAGCGTTTGGGTGGGGAACCTCTACAATGAGCAGTTCTTC. Amino acids: CSVWVGNLYNEQFF.

The chain uses TRBV20-1 and TRBJ2-1, with D unclear. V was shortened by 5 bases and J by 5 bases, with 13 bases between the two germline ends. The CDR3 sequence is 13 residues long. Per the germline V gene, CDR1 is DFQATT and CDR2 is SNEGSKA (reference sequence). The CDR3 region has the DNA TGCAGTGCTGGTCCATGGCATCACAATGAGCAGTTCTTC. Its protein is CSAGPWHHNEQFF.

The chain uses TRBV27 and TRBJ2-7; no firm D call. The CDR3 has 15 amino acids. CDR1 and CDR2 from the germline V gene are MNHEY and SMNVEV (reference sequence). Trimming removed 5 bases at V and 3 bases at J, with 17 bases between. The CDR3 region is CASSQGISPIYEQYF. The CDR3, as DNA: TGTGCCAGCAGTCAAGGGATAAGCCCGATCTACGAGCAGTACTTC.

J is TRBJ2-7 and V is TRBV20-1; D is possibly TRBD1 (6 bases). Germline V gives CDR1 DFQATT, CDR2 SNEGSKA (reference sequence). Trimming stripped 1 base from V and 1 base from J, with 11 bases between. This CDR3 has 14 residues. Here the CDR3 DNA reads TGCAGTGCTAGAGTGACAGGCAGTTCCTACGAGCAGTACTTC. Protein product: CSARVTGSSYEQYF.

CDR3 sequence (DNA): TGTGCCAGCAGCCCTCACCGACTAGCCTACGAGCAGTACTTC. Translating gives CASSPHRLAYEQYF. This chain links TRBV13 with TRBJ2-7; D might be TRBD2 (6 bases). This CDR3 is 14 amino acids long. Germline V lookup: CDR1 PRHDT, CDR2 FYEKMQ (reference sequence). Trimming stripped 5 bases from V and 2 bases from J, with 13 bases between.

This clonotype was seen more than once but under ten times. The rearrangement links TRBV5-1 to TRBJ1-1, with D possibly being TRBD1 (5 bases). CDR1 and CDR2 (germline): SGHRS, YFSETQ. The CDR3 covers 14 residues. V lost 4 bases and J 7 bases, leaving 17 bases between the germline ends. In nucleotides, the CDR3 is TGCGCCAGCAGCCAGACCGCCGTCGACAGTGAAGCTTTCTTT. Translation: CASSQTAVDSEAFF.

This clonotype has only a few counts. V and J are TRBV5-1 and TRBJ1-2; D gene unclear. Germline V lookup: CDR1 SGHRS, CDR2 YFSETQ. CDR3 length: 12 amino acids. With 0 bases removed from V and 8 bases from J, the gap between germline ends came to 8 bases. The CDR3 region is CASSLGARGYTF. As DNA, the CDR3 is TGCGCCAGCAGCTTGGGAGCCCGAGGCTACACCTTC.

The CDR3 here is CASSLGVMGNEQFF. CDR3 sequence (DNA): TGTGCCAGCAGCTTAGGGGTCATGGGGAATGAGCAGTTCTTC. The chain has TRBV7-8 and TRBJ2-1; D is unclear. Germline-derived CDR1 and CDR2 are SGHVS and FQNEAQ. V was pared by 1 base and J by 7 bases, with 11 bases between. CDR3 length equals 14 residues.

This clonotype was found a few times. The gene calls are TRBV4-1 and TRBJ1-2; D is undetermined. The V and J ends lost 1 base and 6 bases respectively, with 6 bases between them. This CDR3 is built from 12 residues. Germline V lookup: CDR1 MGHRA, CDR2 YSYEKL. The CDR3 DNA reads as TGCGCCAGCAGCCAAGGACCAGATGGCTACACCTTC. Its translation: CASSQGPDGYTF.

V usage is TRBV28 and J usage is TRBJ2-7; unclear D gene. The CDR3 consists of 15 residues. Trimming pared 5 bases from V and 2 bases from J, leaving 16 bases between. Germline V CDR1 and CDR2: MDHEN, SYDVKM. The DNA of the CDR3 is TGTGCCAGCAGTCCCCCCTATATTGGAGCCTACGAGCAGTACTTC. Protein product: CASSPPYIGAYEQYF.

The gene calls are TRBV7-2 and TRBJ2-3; no clear D gene. The germline V gene encodes CDR1 SGHTA and CDR2 FQGNSA. V lost 5 bases and J lost 0, with 12 bases in between. There are 15 residues in the CDR3. The CDR3 DNA is TGTGCCAGCAGCCATTCAGTCAAAAGCACAGATACGCAGTATTTT. This sequence encodes CASSHSVKSTDTQYF.

V and J are TRBV12-3 or TRBV12-4 and TRBJ2-5; 12 nucleotides agree with TRBD2. Trimming took 2 bases from V and 11 from J; bases not matched to a gene: 12. The CDR3 sequence is 16 residues long. CDR3: CASSLPSSGRASEQYF. In DNA form, the CDR3 reads TGTGCCAGCAGTTTACCTTCTAGCGGGAGGGCCAGTGAGCAGTACTTC.

The chain combines TRBV5-1 with TRBJ2-7; D remains unclear. The CDR3 has 12 amino acids. Germline V gene data show CDR1 as SGHRS and CDR2 as YFSETQ. Trimming removed 4 bases at V and 0 bases at J, with 5 bases between. The CDR3 loop reads CASSTNSYEQYF. In DNA form, the CDR3 reads TGCGCCAGCAGCACCAACTCCTACGAGCAGTACTTC.

The V call is TRBV20-1, the J call TRBJ2-3, with TRBD2 matching 14 bases. The CDR3 totals 16 residues. Germline CDR1 DFQATT, CDR2 SNEGSKA (reference sequence). The CDR3 reads CSGGTSGSGSTDTQYF. The CDR3 DNA reads as TGCAGCGGGGGGACTAGCGGGAGTGGGAGCACAGATACGCAGTATTTT.

This chain uses TRBV7-2 with TRBJ2-1; 9 nucleotides agree with TRBD2. Germline lookup yields CDR1 SGHTA and CDR2 FQGNSA. This CDR3 spans 17 amino acids. V trimming: 5 bases; J trimming: 3 bases; junction bases outside the gene matches: 11. DNA of the CDR3: TGTGCCAGCAGCCTTGACCCCCTAGCGGGATTCTACAATGAGCAGTTCTTC. It translates to CASSLDPLAGFYNEQFF.

The chain has TRBV12-3 or TRBV12-4 and TRBJ1-2; perhaps TRBD1 as D (6 bases). Trimming stripped 2 bases from V and 4 bases from J, with 17 bases between. The CDR3 extends over 16 amino acids. The CDR3 nucleotides are TGTGCCAGCAGTTTAACAGGGATGGGTGCAGGCTATGGCTACACCTTC. This codes for CASSLTGMGAGYGYTF.